This T cell receptor (beta chain) appears in the sequencing data of a study of PD-1 blockade in classical Hodgkin lymphoma. Turning to this clone: The antigen is not known.

Using immunoSEQ multiplex PCR, the repertoire was profiled, and TCRdb retains in-frame clones only, with some absent. The data show 95,000 to 120,000 clones, with about 89% seen just once and just under 20% held by the top ten. Brentuximab vedotin exposure varied among the patients, all of whom had relapsed after autologous stem cell transplantation. V lost 2 bases to trimming and J lost 1 base, with 9 bases between them. This CDR3 has 15 residues. CDR1 is SGHNT and CDR2 is YYREEE in the germline V gene (reference sequence). Points from the study as a whole: Complete responders started with a diversity level that resembled newly diagnosed patients at baseline. Although disease activity or prior therapy may be involved, causes of the repertoire differences remain undefined. Exclusion covered patients beginning nivolumab under 1 year post-ASCT. The study reported lower baseline TCR diversity in newly diagnosed patients than in healthy donors.

Sequences were derived from peripheral blood mononuclear cells (PBMCs), sampled before the second cycle of nivolumab. This clonotype was sampled from a human donor with classical Hodgkin lymphoma. This chain connects TRBV5-4 to TRBJ2-2; no definite D call. For the CDR3, the DNA is TGTGCCAGCAGCTTTAGCATACTGAACACCGGGGAGCTGTTTTTT. This gives the protein CASSFSILNTGELFF.